Listed below are T cell receptor beta chains from one sample, sequenced in a study of early T cells in non-severe SARS-CoV-2 infection. Via MiXCR, TCRdb re-called the 5' RACE reads, giving one row per CDR3 protein. This sample has roughly 63,000 distinct CDR3 sequences; approximately 13% occur once, and the top ten carry around 4.5%. The sequenced sample consisted of whole blood. The source of these receptors is an adult who was a healthcare worker with PCR-confirmed SARS-CoV-2 infection or an uninfected control (not recorded which). Each CDR3 is given with its conserved first and last residue. Each record gives: J gene, D gene, V gene, clone size, CDR3 DNA, CDR3 protein. D genes are given only for firm matches. Size is stated for part of the rows, as once, few or many counts, or as a class when the clone is expanded.

TRBJ2-2 | TRBD2 | TRBV6-4 | - | TGTGCCAGCAGTGAGTTAGCGGGGAACACCGGGGAGCTGTTTTTT | CASSELAGNTGELFF
TRBJ2-7 | - | TRBV14 | - | TGTGCCAGCAGCCAAGGAGTATTCCGGGAGCAGTACTTC | CASSQGVFREQYF
TRBJ2-4 | - | TRBV12-3/TRBV12-4 | many | TGTGCCACCGAACAGGAGGCGGCCAAAAACATTCAGTACTTC | CATEQEAAKNIQYF
TRBJ2-7 | - | TRBV9 | many | TGTGCCAGCAGCCCGGCGACAGCCTCCTACGAGCAGTACTTC | CASSPATASYEQYF
TRBJ2-4 | TRBD2 | TRBV10-3 | few | TGTGCCATCAGTGAGTCAGGGGAGGGTGCCAAAAACATTCAGTACTTC | CAISESGEGAKNIQYF
TRBJ1-5 | - | TRBV3-1 | many | TGTGCCAGCAGCCAAGATCTACCAGGGCAAAGGGGTCAGCCCCAGCATTTT | CASSQDLPGQRGQPQHF
TRBJ1-3 | - | TRBV7-2 | few | TGTGCCAGCAGCTCGACTCGGAGCTCTGGAAACACCATATATTTT | CASSSTRSSGNTIYF
TRBJ1-1 | - | TRBV14 | - | TGTGCCAGCAGCCAATGGAGCGGTGACACTGAAGCTTTCTTT | CASSQWSGDTEAFF
TRBJ2-3 | - | TRBV12-5 | many | TGTGCTAGTGGTTTGGCCCAGACTAGCACAGATACGCAGTATTTT | CASGLAQTSTDTQYF
TRBJ2-4 | - | TRBV5-6 | few | TGTGCCACCCACGGTTCGTCAGGGGCAGTAGGGAACATTCAGTACTTC | CATHGSSGAVGNIQYF
TRBJ1-2 | - | TRBV7-9 | - | TGTGCCAGCAGCCGCACGTTGGGAAACTATGGCTACACCTTC | CASSRTLGNYGYTF
TRBJ1-1 | - | TRBV24-1 | few | TGTGCCACTCCTGGGACCGAGGGGGGACTGATGAACACTGAAGCTTTCTTT | CATPGTEGGLMNTEAFF
TRBJ2-5 | - | TRBV24-1 | many | TGTGCCACCAGTGACTCGGGACGGCTAAAAGAGACCCAGTACTTC | CATSDSGRLKETQYF
TRBJ1-2 | TRBD1 | TRBV7-9 | many | TGTGCCAGCAGCTTAGCCCGACAGGGGGCTGGTCAGGGCTACACCTTC | CASSLARQGAGQGYTF
TRBJ1-2 | - | TRBV4-1 | - | TGCGCCAGCAGCCGGGGGAGGACTTACAACTATGGCTACACCTTC | CASSRGRTYNYGYTF
TRBJ1-5 | - | TRBV20-1 | many | TGCAGTGCTAGACGGACACCTAATCAGCCCCAGCATTTT | CSARRTPNQPQHF
TRBJ1-1 | - | TRBV27 | many | TGTGCCAGCAGTTTATGGGGCTCGGTTACTGAAGCTTTCTTT | CASSLWGSVTEAFF
TRBJ1-2 | - | TRBV7-8 | - | TGTGCCAGCGGGGGATTCTATGGCTACACCTTC | CASGGFYGYTF
TRBJ2-1 | TRBD2 | TRBV12-3/TRBV12-4 | - | TGTGCCAGCAGCCCTACTAGCGGGGGGTCTGATGAGCAGTTCTTC | CASSPTSGGSDEQFF
TRBJ2-5 | - | TRBV7-9 | many | TGTGCCAGCACTAGTGTGGACACGAGTTTGGGGGAGACCCAGTACTTC | CASTSVDTSLGETQYF
TRBJ2-6 | - | TRBV9 | few | TGTGCCAGCGAGCAGGGCAACTCTGGGGCCAACGTCCTGACTTTC | CASEQGNSGANVLTF
TRBJ2-3 | - | TRBV7-2 | once | TGTGCCAGCAAAACAAACGGGGCAACAGATACGCAGTATTTT | CASKTNGATDTQYF
TRBJ2-3 | - | TRBV19 | once | TGTGCCAGTTCCTCCGGGACACTTTTTACAGATACGCAGTATTTT | CASSSGTLFTDTQYF
TRBJ1-6 | TRBD1 | TRBV7-9 | many | TGTGCCAGCAGCAAACGACAGGGAGGCTATAATTCACCCCTCCACTTT | CASSKRQGGYNSPLHF
TRBJ2-3 | - | TRBV27 | many | TGTGCCAGCAGTTGGACTGATGTTGGTACGCAGTATTTT | CASSWTDVGTQYF
TRBJ1-2 | TRBD1 | TRBV2 | - | TGTGCCAGCAGTCCGGGACAGGGGTATGGCTACACCTTC | CASSPGQGYGYTF
TRBJ2-1 | - | TRBV5-1 | - | TGCGCCAGCAGGCCCGGGTTTTCCCAGACTAACAATGAGCAGTTCTTC | CASRPGFSQTNNEQFF
TRBJ1-6 | TRBD1 | TRBV7-9 | many | TGTGCCAGCAGCTCCGGACAGGGGGCATCAAATTCACCCCTCCACTTT | CASSSGQGASNSPLHF
TRBJ1-4 | - | TRBV9 | many | TGTGCCAGCAGTCCCCAGGGTGAAGGAGACAATGAAAAACTGTTTTTT | CASSPQGEGDNEKLFF
TRBJ2-3 | - | TRBV29-1 | many | TGCAGTTACGCCCCATCGGGGAACACAGATACGCAGTATTTT | CSYAPSGNTDTQYF
TRBJ1-1 | - | TRBV12-5 | few | TGTGCTAGCCTTAAAGCCGGGAACACTGAAGCTTTCTTT | CASLKAGNTEAFF
TRBJ2-7 | TRBD1 | TRBV10-3 | few | TGTGCCATCAGTGAGTTTGGGCCCGGAGGGACAGGGTTCCACGAGCAGTACTTC | CAISEFGPGGTGFHEQYF
TRBJ2-5 | TRBD1 | TRBV7-9 | many | TGTGCCAGCAGCTCTGGACAGGGGGTGGAGACCCAGTACTTC | CASSSGQGVETQYF
TRBJ2-5 | TRBD2 | TRBV5-1 | - | TGCGCCAGCAGCTTGACGGTAGCGGGGCAAGAGACCCAGTACTTC | CASSLTVAGQETQYF
TRBJ2-6 | - | TRBV6-2/TRBV6-3 | - | TGTGCCAGCAGTGCGTCGGGGTTTAGCCCTGGGGCCAACGTCCTGACTTTC | CASSASGFSPGANVLTF
TRBJ1-1 | - | TRBV28 | - | TGTGCCAGCAGTGAGACAGAGAACACTGAAGCTTTCTTT | CASSETENTEAFF
TRBJ2-1 | - | TRBV29-1 | - | TGCAGCGTCGAACTGGACGGACCGAATGAGCAGTTCTTC | CSVELDGPNEQFF
TRBJ1-2 | - | TRBV5-1 | few | TGCGCCAGCAGCTTGGGAACAGCGGCAGCTAACTATGGCTACACCTTC | CASSLGTAAANYGYTF
TRBJ2-3 | TRBD2 | TRBV4-3 | few | TGCGCCAGCAGCCAAGGGTTGGGCCTAGCGGGGGGGGACCCCGATACGCAGTATTTT | CASSQGLGLAGGDPDTQYF
TRBJ2-7 | TRBD2 | TRBV7-9 | many | TGTGCCAGCAGCACCGGGACTACCGCTTACGAGCAGTACTTC | CASSTGTTAYEQYF
TRBJ2-7 | TRBD1 | TRBV2 | many | TGTGCCAGCACCTTGGGACAGGGCGTCGAGCAGTACTTC | CASTLGQGVEQYF
TRBJ2-6 | - | TRBV7-2 | many | TGTGCCAGCACCCTTGGGGGGGCCAACGTCCTGACTTTC | CASTLGGANVLTF
TRBJ1-2 | - | TRBV20-1 | many | TGCAGTGCAAGAGCCCCCAGGGAGGGGAATGGCTACACCTTC | CSARAPREGNGYTF
TRBJ1-2 | TRBD1 | TRBV20-1 | - | TGCAGTGCTACCGCAGGGGGCTATGGCTACACCTTC | CSATAGGYGYTF
TRBJ1-2 | TRBD1 | TRBV9 | few | TGTGCCAGCAGCGGCTCAGGACAGGGCAGGGGCTACACCTTC | CASSGSGQGRGYTF
TRBJ1-1 | - | TRBV5-4 | - | TGTGCCAGCACCGAGGGACGGGCGAACACTGAAGCTTTCTTT | CASTEGRANTEAFF
TRBJ2-7 | - | TRBV29-1 | - | TGCAGCGTTGTGACCGGGCCCCCTTCCTACGAGCAGTACTTC | CSVVTGPPSYEQYF
TRBJ1-5 | TRBD1 | TRBV6-5 | many | TGTGCCAGCAGTCCCGGACAGGGGGCCTATCAGCCCCAGCATTTT | CASSPGQGAYQPQHF
TRBJ2-1 | TRBD1 | TRBV5-6 | many | TGTGCCAGCAGCTTTCAGGGGGCTGTTGAGCAGTTCTTC | CASSFQGAVEQFF
TRBJ2-7 | - | TRBV15 | many | TGTGCCACCAGCAGAGAAGGGGTCTCCTACGAGCAGTACTTC | CATSREGVSYEQYF
TRBJ2-3 | - | TRBV13 | many | TGTGCCAGCAGCTTAGAACAAAGCACAGATACGCAGTATTTT | CASSLEQSTDTQYF
TRBJ1-2 | - | TRBV25-1 | - | TGTGCCAGCAGTGAATACAGGGGAGCTAACTATGGCTACACCTTC | CASSEYRGANYGYTF
TRBJ2-1 | - | TRBV12-3/TRBV12-4 | many | TGTGCCAGCGGCCACAGGGTAGGGGCCTACAATGAGCAGTTCTTC | CASGHRVGAYNEQFF
TRBJ2-7 | - | TRBV30 | - | TGTGCCTGGAGTGAGACGGCGCCCTACGAGCAGTACTTC | CAWSETAPYEQYF
TRBJ1-2 | - | TRBV7-2 | many | TGTGCCAGCAGCTCACTTATGGGGGGTGGCTACACCTTC | CASSSLMGGGYTF
TRBJ2-3 | - | TRBV18 | few | TGTGCCAGCTCACAGAGGCAGGCAGATACGCAGTATTTT | CASSQRQADTQYF
TRBJ2-2 | - | TRBV2 | many | TGTGCCAGCACGGGGGAGATCACCGGGGAGCTGTTTTTT | CASTGEITGELFF
TRBJ1-1 | - | TRBV29-1 | many | TGCAGCGTTGAAAACGGCCTTGAAGCTTTCTTT | CSVENGLEAFF
TRBJ1-6 | - | TRBV7-2 | - | TGTGCCAGCAGCCCCTGGACATGGCATTCACCCCTCCACTTT | CASSPWTWHSPLHF
TRBJ1-1 | - | TRBV4-3 | many | TGCGCCAGCAGCCAGAGCCGTCAGGGACATGAAGCTTTCTTT | CASSQSRQGHEAFF